This is a list of T cell receptor beta chains from one sample in a study of blood T cells in healthy people across ages. TCRdb redid the calling of the 5' RACE reads with MiXCR, one entry per CDR3 protein. The sample consists of 1.5 million or so distinct CDR3 sequences, around two fifths of them appearing once. The sequenced sample was blood. These receptors came from a woman under 30 in good health. The CDR3 runs from the conserved cysteine through the conserved F or W. The order of the fields is clone size, J gene, D gene, V gene, CDR3 DNA, CDR3 protein. The D gene is left open where the match is weak. Size tells how often a clone was seen (once, few, many) or the class of an expanded clone, and some rows leave it out.

size: NA; J: TRBJ2-1; D: NA; V: TRBV4-1; DNA: TGCGCCAGCAGCCAAGATGGGGTGAGCTACAATGAGCAGTTCTTC; CDR3: CASSQDGVSYNEQFF
size: NA; J: TRBJ2-2; D: TRBD1; V: TRBV12-3/TRBV12-4; DNA: TGTGCCAGCAGTCCCCGACAGGGCACCGGGGAGCTGTTTTTT; CDR3: CASSPRQGTGELFF
size: few; J: TRBJ2-5; D: TRBD2; V: TRBV7-3; DNA: TGTGCCAGCAGCCCTGCGGGGGGAGTCGAGACCCAGTACTTC; CDR3: CASSPAGGVETQYF
size: few; J: TRBJ2-5; D: NA; V: TRBV7-9; DNA: TGTGCCAGCAGCCCTGTAAGGACCCTCTCACAAGAGACCCAGTACTTC; CDR3: CASSPVRTLSQETQYF
size: few; J: TRBJ2-1; D: TRBD2; V: TRBV4-1; DNA: TGCGCCAGCAGCCACCCGAGGGAGGGACGGGCGTTCTTC; CDR3: CASSHPREGRAFF
size: few; J: TRBJ2-7; D: NA; V: TRBV5-1; DNA: TGCGCCAGCAGCCGCGGGCGGGCCCACGAGCAGTACTTC; CDR3: CASSRGRAHEQYF
size: few; J: TRBJ1-2; D: NA; V: TRBV28; DNA: TGTGCCAGCAGCTGGACAGTCCATGGCTACACCTTC; CDR3: CASSWTVHGYTF
size: few; J: TRBJ2-7; D: NA; V: TRBV10-1; DNA: TGCGCCAGCAGTGAGAGGCCGGCGGGACCACTTTCCGAGCAGTACTTC; CDR3: CASSERPAGPLSEQYF
size: NA; J: TRBJ2-5; D: NA; V: TRBV3-1; DNA: TGTGCCAGCAGTCCATCAGAGACGTACCAAGAGACCCAGTACTTC; CDR3: CASSPSETYQETQYF
size: once; J: TRBJ2-2; D: TRBD2; V: TRBV7-8; DNA: TGTGCCAGCAGCAATCTAGCGGGTCCTCCCGGGGAGCTGTTTTTT; CDR3: CASSNLAGPPGELFF
size: few; J: TRBJ1-5; D: NA; V: TRBV21-1; DNA: TGTGCCAGCAGTATCTTTAGGTGGGACAGGCTAAATCAGCCCCAGCATTTT; CDR3: CASSIFRWDRLNQPQHF
size: few; J: TRBJ2-1; D: TRBD2; V: TRBV7-9; DNA: TGTGCCAGCAGCCCGGGGGGGACCCGACTCTACAATGAGCAGTTCTTC; CDR3: CASSPGGTRLYNEQFF
size: NA; J: TRBJ1-5; D: NA; V: TRBV20-1; DNA: TGCAGTGCTAGTTCCGGGACACCGAATCAGCCCCAGCATTTT; CDR3: CSASSGTPNQPQHF
size: many; J: TRBJ2-1; D: NA; V: TRBV11-2; DNA: TGTGCCAGCAGCCACAATGAGCAGTTCTTC; CDR3: CASSHNEQFF
size: NA; J: TRBJ1-4; D: NA; V: TRBV16; DNA: TGTGCCAGCAGCCAATCAGGGCAGGGACGGGAAAAACTGTTTTTT; CDR3: CASSQSGQGREKLFF
size: NA; J: TRBJ2-5; D: TRBD2; V: TRBV20-1; DNA: TGCAGTGGGCAGCGGGGGTACCAAGCGACCCAGTACTTC; CDR3: CSGQRGYQATQYF
size: NA; J: TRBJ2-7; D: TRBD2; V: TRBV7-6; DNA: TGTGCCAGCAGCTCCACTAGCGGGAGGCGTTACGAGCAGTACTTC; CDR3: CASSSTSGRRYEQYF
size: NA; J: TRBJ1-6; D: TRBD1; V: TRBV6-5; DNA: TGTGCCAGCAGCAGGGACAGGCGTGATACTTCACCCCTCCACTTT; CDR3: CASSRDRRDTSPLHF
size: NA; J: TRBJ1-2; D: TRBD1; V: TRBV6-5; DNA: TGTGCCAGCAGTTCCCGGGACAGGGGGGTCCATGGCTACACCTTC; CDR3: CASSSRDRGVHGYTF
size: NA; J: TRBJ2-7; D: TRBD1; V: TRBV5-1; DNA: TGCGCCAGCACCAAGACAGGGGGAAATGAGCAGTACTTC; CDR3: CASTKTGGNEQYF
size: NA; J: TRBJ2-1; D: TRBD2; V: TRBV24-1; DNA: TGTGCCACCAGTGATTCGGGAGGGGACGAGCAGTTCTTC; CDR3: CATSDSGGDEQFF
size: few; J: TRBJ1-4; D: NA; V: TRBV20-1; DNA: TGCAGTGCTTTCGGGGCAGGGGAGGATGAAAAACTGTTTTTT; CDR3: CSAFGAGEDEKLFF
size: NA; J: TRBJ2-7; D: TRBD2; V: TRBV5-6; DNA: TGTGCCAGCAGCTTAACTAGCGGGGGAAGGGGAGACTACGAGCAATACTTC; CDR3: CASSLTSGGRGDYEQYF
size: few; J: TRBJ2-7; D: NA; V: TRBV12-3/TRBV12-4; DNA: TGTGCCAGCAGTTTAGGGTATCAGGGGCCTCGCGAGCAGTACTTC; CDR3: CASSLGYQGPREQYF
size: once; J: TRBJ2-2; D: NA; V: TRBV6-1; DNA: TGTGCCAGCAGTGAAAGGGGGGGTTCAACCGGGGAGCTGTTTTTT; CDR3: CASSERGGSTGELFF
size: NA; J: TRBJ2-1; D: NA; V: TRBV27; DNA: TGTTCCAGCAGTTGTGGGGGCTACAATGAGCAGTTCTTC; CDR3: CSSSCGGYNEQFF
size: NA; J: TRBJ1-2; D: NA; V: TRBV28; DNA: TGTGCCAGCAGTTTCTATCCGGGTGGCTATGGCTACACCTTC; CDR3: CASSFYPGGYGYTF
size: NA; J: TRBJ2-1; D: TRBD2; V: TRBV27; DNA: TGTGCCAGCAGTTTATTGAAGGCGGGGGGGCCGTATGAGCAGTTCTTC; CDR3: CASSLLKAGGPYEQFF
size: NA; J: TRBJ1-1; D: NA; V: TRBV10-2; DNA: TGCGCCAGCAGTGAGTCAGCCTGGGAAGCTTTCTTT; CDR3: CASSESAWEAFF
size: few; J: TRBJ1-1; D: NA; V: TRBV12-3/TRBV12-4; DNA: TGTGCCAGCAGTTTTTTAGGGGTTCAAGCTTTCTTT; CDR3: CASSFLGVQAFF
size: NA; J: TRBJ2-1; D: NA; V: TRBV9; DNA: TGTGCCAGCAGCGTAGCGGGTAGCATCGATGAGCAGTTCTTC; CDR3: CASSVAGSIDEQFF
size: NA; J: TRBJ2-3; D: NA; V: TRBV12-3/TRBV12-4; DNA: TGTGCCAGCAGTCCCCGACAGGCTAACACAGATACGCAGTATTTT; CDR3: CASSPRQANTDTQYF
size: NA; J: TRBJ2-5; D: TRBD1; V: TRBV5-6; DNA: TGTGCCAGCAGCCAGACCGGGACAGGGTTCAGGCAGTACTTC; CDR3: CASSQTGTGFRQYF
size: once; J: TRBJ2-1; D: TRBD2; V: TRBV4-1; DNA: TGCGCCAGCAGCCAAGATGGACTAGCGGGAGGACGACCCTACAATGAGCAGTTCTTC; CDR3: CASSQDGLAGGRPYNEQFF
size: NA; J: TRBJ1-6; D: TRBD1; V: TRBV7-6; DNA: TGTGCCAGCAGGCGGACAGGGCTCAGCTCCTATAATTCACCCCTCCACTTT; CDR3: CASRRTGLSSYNSPLHF